The source of this T cell receptor beta chain is a study of beta chain features in type 1 diabetes. At the level of the study: Examination covered some 110,000,000 sorted cells spanning all samples.

The entirety of the isolated RNA underwent reverse transcription, so expressed TCRB transcripts were sequenced. The repertoire was sequenced with immunoSEQ multiplex PCR; TCRdb's copy has only in-frame clones and lacks some. This sample has about 170,000 clones; approximately 7.9% occur once, and the top ten carry under 0.55%. This clone was counted many times. Its antigen is still unknown. Whole-study findings and limits: Patients with type 1 diabetes carried fewer insertions and had more deletions at their VDJ junctions. Among all four CD4+ subsets, Type 1 diabetes patients had TCRB CDR3s that were moderately but significantly shorter.

Sampling consisted of one heparinised blood draw per donor, averaging approximately 100 mL. The CDR3 has 17 residues. Germline V gives CDR1 MDHEN, CDR2 SYDVKM. Trimming at V came to 0 bases and at J to 6 bases, leaving 14 bases not matched to a gene. What was sequenced was central memory CD4+ T cells from blood. This TCR came from a man aged 18 to 29 with type 1 diabetes. This rearrangement joins TRBV28 to TRBJ2-7; 7 positions match TRBD2. CDR3 nucleotides: TGTGCCAGCAGTTTATGCCTTGGCGGGAGTACGAGGTGCGAGCAGTACTTC. Amino acids: CASSLCLGGSTRCEQYF.